The source of this T cell receptor beta chain is a study of cytotoxic CD8 clonotypes in ibrutinib-treated CLL. TCRdb's copy holds only in-frame clones and misses some; the assay was immunoSEQ multiplex PCR. The sample has 90,000 to 100,000 clones, roughly 80% seen once. Germline-derived CDR1 and CDR2 are SEHNR and FQNEAQ (reference sequence). Between the trimmed V and J ends, which lost 5 bases and 2 bases, there was a span of 2 bases. This CDR3 region has 11 residues. The receptor comes from a human donor with chronic lymphocytic leukemia. The chain uses TRBV7-9 and TRBJ2-3; no definite D call. Source: PBMCs, taken after 12 months of ibrutinib treatment. The CDR3 spells CASSPTDTQYF. The CDR3 region has the DNA TGTGCCAGCAGCCCCACAGATACGCAGTATTTT.